This TCR beta chain is from a study of blood T cell repertoires in COVID-19. Study information: The origin of the acute and convalescent COVID-19 samples was the United States, Italy and Spain. PBMCs, B-cell-depleted T cells, or T cells were the source of the cDNA or gDNA that made up the material.

How the authors handled the data: By means of reference gene primer amplification, nucleated cell counts were estimated. Only in-frame clones appear in the TCRdb table, and some are missing; sequencing was by immunoSEQ multiplex PCR. The V and J calls and clone size come from that table; D and trimming were worked out from the DNA. The table includes around 270,000 clones, less than 90% detected once. V lost 2 bases to trimming and J lost 5 bases, with 21 bases between them. CDR3 length: 17 residues. The germline V gene has CDR1 MNHNS and CDR2 SASEGT. The source material was peripheral blood. The V call is TRBV6-1, the J call TRBJ2-5; the D gene is possibly TRBD2 (6 bases). The source of this sequence is a man aged 25 to 40 with active or convalescent COVID-19. The CDR3, as DNA: TGTGCCAGCAGTGAAAAGCGTTTTGGCAGCGGGCCCGAGACCCAGTACTTC. It is translated as CASSEKRFGSGPETQYF.